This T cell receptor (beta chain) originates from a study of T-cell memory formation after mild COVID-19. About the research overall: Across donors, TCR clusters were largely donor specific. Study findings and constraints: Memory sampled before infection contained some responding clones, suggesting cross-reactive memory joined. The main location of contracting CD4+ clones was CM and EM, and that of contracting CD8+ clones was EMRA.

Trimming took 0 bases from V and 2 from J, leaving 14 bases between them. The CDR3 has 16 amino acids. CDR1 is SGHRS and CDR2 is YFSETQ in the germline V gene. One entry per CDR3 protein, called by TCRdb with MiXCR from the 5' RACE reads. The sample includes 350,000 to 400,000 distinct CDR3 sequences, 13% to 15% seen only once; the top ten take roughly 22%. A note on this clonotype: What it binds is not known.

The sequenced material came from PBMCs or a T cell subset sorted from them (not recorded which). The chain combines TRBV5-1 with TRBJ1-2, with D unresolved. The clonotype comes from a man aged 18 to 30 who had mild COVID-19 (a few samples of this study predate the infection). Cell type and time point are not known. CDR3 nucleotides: TGCGCCAGCAGCTTGGGTACGCCTTCAAGGAACTATGGCTACACCTTC. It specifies CASSLGTPSRNYGYTF.